Included here is one T cell receptor beta chain sequence, with context. These data are taken from a study of blood T cell repertoires in COVID-19. Overall study: Samples came from the United States, Italy and Spain, spanning acute and convalescent COVID-19.

In the original workflow: It was from reference gene primer amplification that nucleated cell counts were estimated. Using immunoSEQ multiplex PCR, the repertoire was profiled, and TCRdb retains in-frame clones only, with some absent. V and J calls and clone size follow that table, whereas D and trimming were derived from the DNA. The sample has 65,000 to 95,000 clones, roughly nine tenths seen once. Germline V gives CDR1 LGHDT, CDR2 YNNKEL (reference sequence). The CDR3 has 17 residues. J was trimmed by 6 bases and V by 0 bases; bases with no gene match: 12. This sequence joins TRBV3-1 (or the pseudogene TRBV3-2) and TRBJ2-3; 7 nucleotides align to TRBD2. The sequence was collected from a man older than 75 with acute or convalescent COVID-19. The sample comprised peripheral blood. CDR3 protein: CASSQDTPGEGFDTQYF. CDR3 sequence (DNA): TGTGCCAGCAGCCAAGATACCCCGGGGGAGGGTTTTGATACGCAGTATTTT.